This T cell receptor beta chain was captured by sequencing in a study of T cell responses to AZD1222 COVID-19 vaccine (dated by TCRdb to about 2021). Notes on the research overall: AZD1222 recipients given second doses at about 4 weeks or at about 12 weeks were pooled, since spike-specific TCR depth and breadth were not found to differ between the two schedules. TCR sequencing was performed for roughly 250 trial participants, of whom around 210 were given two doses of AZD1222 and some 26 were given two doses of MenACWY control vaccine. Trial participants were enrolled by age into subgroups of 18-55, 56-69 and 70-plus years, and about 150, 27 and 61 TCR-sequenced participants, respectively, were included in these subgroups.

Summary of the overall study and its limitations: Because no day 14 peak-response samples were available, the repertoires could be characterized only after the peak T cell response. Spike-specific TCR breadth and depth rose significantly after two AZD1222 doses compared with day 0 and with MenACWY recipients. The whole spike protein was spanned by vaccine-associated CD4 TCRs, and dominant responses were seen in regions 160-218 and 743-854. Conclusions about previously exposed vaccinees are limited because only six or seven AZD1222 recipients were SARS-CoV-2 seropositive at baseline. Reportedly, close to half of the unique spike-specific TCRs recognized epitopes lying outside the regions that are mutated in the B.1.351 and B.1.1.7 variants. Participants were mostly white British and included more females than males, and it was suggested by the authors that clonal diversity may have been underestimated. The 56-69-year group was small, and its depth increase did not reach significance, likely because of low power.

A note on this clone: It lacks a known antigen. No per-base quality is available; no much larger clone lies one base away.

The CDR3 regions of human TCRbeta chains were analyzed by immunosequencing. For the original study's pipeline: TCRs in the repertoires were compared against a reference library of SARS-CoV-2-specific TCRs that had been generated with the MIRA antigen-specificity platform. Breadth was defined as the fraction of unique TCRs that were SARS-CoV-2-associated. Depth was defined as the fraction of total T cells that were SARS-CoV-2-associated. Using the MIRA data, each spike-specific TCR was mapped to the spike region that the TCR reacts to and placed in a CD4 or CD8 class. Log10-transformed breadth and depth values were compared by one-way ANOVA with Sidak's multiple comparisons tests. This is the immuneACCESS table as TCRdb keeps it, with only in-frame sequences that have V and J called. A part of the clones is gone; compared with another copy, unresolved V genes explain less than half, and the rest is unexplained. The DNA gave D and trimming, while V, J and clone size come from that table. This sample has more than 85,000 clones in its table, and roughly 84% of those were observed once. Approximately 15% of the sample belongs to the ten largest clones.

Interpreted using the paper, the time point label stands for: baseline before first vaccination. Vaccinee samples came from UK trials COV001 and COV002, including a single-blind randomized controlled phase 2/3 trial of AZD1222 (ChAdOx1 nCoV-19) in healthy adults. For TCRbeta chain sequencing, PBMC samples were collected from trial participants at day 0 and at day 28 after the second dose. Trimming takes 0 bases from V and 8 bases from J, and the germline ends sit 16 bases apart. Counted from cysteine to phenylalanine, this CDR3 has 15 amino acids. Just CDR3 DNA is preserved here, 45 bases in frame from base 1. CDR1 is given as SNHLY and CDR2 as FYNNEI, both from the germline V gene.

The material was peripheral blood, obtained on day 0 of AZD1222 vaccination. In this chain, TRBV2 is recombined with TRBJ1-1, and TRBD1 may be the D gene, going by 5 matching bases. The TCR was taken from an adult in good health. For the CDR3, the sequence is CASSEARGDYAEAFF. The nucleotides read TGTGCCAGCAGTGAAGCTCGGGGGGATTACGCCGAAGCTTTCTTT.